This T cell receptor beta chain came from a study of T cell responses to AZD1222 COVID-19 vaccine. Data came from immunoSEQ multiplex PCR; TCRdb stores just in-frame clones and leaves some out. The sample shows about 100,000 clones, about nine tenths of them seen only once. Broader study findings: The CD4 TCRs associated with vaccination extended across spike and predominated at 160-218 and 743-854. Clonal diversity was possibly underestimated, and the donors were mostly white British, with more females. Baseline seropositivity occurred in only a handful of AZD1222 recipients.

Note on this clone: No antigen is known for it.

Trimming removed 1 base from V and 8 bases from J, with 14 bases in between. Germline CDR1 reads KGHDR; CDR2 reads SFDVKD. This CDR3 is built from 15 residues. The sequence was obtained from an adult in good health. The genes are TRBV24-1 and TRBJ2-1; a possible D gene is TRBD1 (6 bases). The sequenced sample was peripheral blood, obtained on day 0 of AZD1222 vaccination. The CDR3 protein is CATSDFPRGYDEQFF. As DNA, the CDR3 is TGTGCCACCAGTGATTTCCCCAGGGGATACGATGAGCAGTTCTTC.